A single sample is the source of the 31 T cell receptor beta chains below, sequenced in a study of blood T cell repertoires in COVID-19. Only in-frame clones appear in the TCRdb table, and some are missing; sequencing was by immunoSEQ multiplex PCR. The data contain some 180,000 clones, roughly 84% of them singletons. The sequenced sample consisted of peripheral blood. The receptors shown here come from a woman aged 40 to 49 with COVID-19, enrolled during active disease.

The chain combines TRBV6-6 with TRBJ2-5, with 11 bases that match TRBD2. The V segment lost 11 bases and the J segment 3 bases; nucleotides outside the gene matches: 2. The CDR3 has 12 amino acids. Germline V gives CDR1 MNHNY, CDR2 SVGAGI (reference sequence). The CDR3 loop is CALGLAEETQYF. CDR3 in DNA: TGTGCCTTGGGACTAGCGGAAGAGACCCAGTACTTC.

This chain joins TRBV6-5 and TRBJ1-2; TRBD1 aligns across 10 bases. This CDR3 contains 15 residues. Looked up from germline, CDR1 is MNHEY and CDR2 is SVGAGI. The V gene end was trimmed by 0 bases and the J gene end by 6 bases; junction bases not matched to a gene: 4. The CDR3 region has the DNA TGTGCCAGCAGTTACTCTGAGACAGGGGGCAATGGCTACACCTTC. Its protein is CASSYSETGGNGYTF.

This chain connects TRBV3-1 (or the pseudogene TRBV3-2) to TRBJ1-2; 8 bases agree with TRBD1. Germline assignment: CDR1 LGHDT and CDR2 YNNKEL (reference sequence). The CDR3 consists of 13 residues. With V trimmed by 6 bases and J by 4 bases, 4 bases remained unmatched. The CDR3 protein is CASRRGTGYGYTF. The CDR3 DNA reads as TGTGCCAGCAGGCGGGGGACAGGCTATGGCTACACCTTC.

The V call is TRBV28, the J call TRBJ1-2; D may be TRBD1 (6 bases). From germline, CDR1 is MDHEN and CDR2 SYDVKM. The CDR3 length is 17 residues. Trimming left V 4 bases short and J 2 bases short, with 20 bases between. As DNA, the CDR3 is TGTGCCAGCAGTTGGGGGAGTGGGACAACGGGCAACTATGGCTACACCTTC. Encoded protein: CASSWGSGTTGNYGYTF.

This clone was counted once. This chain joins TRBV27 and TRBJ2-3; 7 bases line up with TRBD1. This CDR3 comprises 12 residues. The V segment lost 7 bases and the J segment 4 bases; nucleotides outside the gene matches: 2. CDR1 is MNHEY and CDR2 is SMNVEV in the germline V gene (reference sequence). CDR3 sequence reads: CASTTGSDTQYF. CDR3 DNA sequence: TGTGCCAGCACGACAGGGTCAGATACGCAGTATTTT.

The chain links TRBV18 to TRBJ1-1; the match to TRBD1 covers 7 bases. Germline lookup yields CDR1 KGHSH and CDR2 LQKENI. The CDR3 loop spans 16 amino acids. Germline trimming cut 4 bases from V and 0 bases from J; bases unmatched to any gene: 8. Here the CDR3 reads CASSLTSDRVNTEAFF. In nucleotides, the CDR3 is TGTGCCAGCTCACTAACATCAGACAGGGTGAACACTGAAGCTTTCTTT. Using reference TRBV18 and TRBJ1-1 for the parts outside the CDR3, the full variable domain is NAGVMQNPRHLVRRRGQEARLRCSPMKGHSHVYWYRQLPEEGLKFMVYLQKENIIDESGMPKERFSAEFPKEGPSILRIQQVVRGDSAAYFCASSLTSDRVNTEAFFGQGTRLTVV.

There are a few counts of this clone. The chain employs TRBV28 and TRBJ1-6; tentatively, D is TRBD1 (6 bases). With 3 bases removed from V and 9 bases from J, the gap between germline ends came to 12 bases. The V gene's germline CDR1 is MDHEN and CDR2 SYDVKM. The CDR3 consists of 14 residues. The CDR3 protein is CASSLGDTSSPLHF. The DNA for the CDR3 is TGTGCCAGCAGTTTGGGGGACACCAGTTCACCCCTCCACTTT.

The rearrangement links TRBV5-6 to TRBJ2-3; 7 nucleotides match TRBD2. J lost 2 bases, V lost 4 bases, and 4 bases had no gene match. There are 14 residues in the CDR3. CDR1 SGHDT and CDR2 YYEEEE come from the germline V gene. CDR3 sequence reads: CASSSGTTTDTQYF. In nucleotides, the CDR3 is TGTGCCAGCAGCAGCGGGACTACCACAGATACGCAGTATTTT.

In this sample, this clone turned up a few times. The V gene is TRBV9, the J gene TRBJ2-2; tentative D call: TRBD2 (5 bases). Germline CDR1 SGDLS, CDR2 YYNGEE. V was clipped by 2 bases and J by 2 bases, with 10 bases between them. The CDR3 runs to 15 residues. CDR3 sequence reads: CASSVWTDNTGELFF. CDR3 bases: TGTGCCAGCAGCGTCTGGACTGATAACACCGGGGAGCTGTTTTTT. Full variable domain (remainder filled in from reference TRBV9 and TRBJ2-2): DSGVTQTPKHLITATGQRVTLRCSPRSGDLSVYWYQQSLDQGLQFLIQYYNGEERAKGNILERFSAQQFPDLHSELNLSSLELGDSALYFCASSVWTDNTGELFFGEGSRLTVL.

The chain uses TRBV5-1 and TRBJ2-5; 13 bases are shared with TRBD2. J was trimmed by 4 bases and V by 0 bases; bases with no gene match: 3. In germline, CDR1 is SGHRS, CDR2 YFSETQ. The CDR3 extends over 16 amino acids. The CDR3 DNA reads TGCGCCAGCAGCTTGGCCGGGACTAGCGGGACAGAGACCCAGTACTTC. Amino acid sequence: CASSLAGTSGTETQYF.

The V call is TRBV2, the J call TRBJ2-5; 9 nucleotides align to TRBD1. CDR1 is SNHLY and CDR2 is FYNNEI in the germline V gene. Losses at the gene ends were 5 bases for V and 5 bases for J; bases not matched to a gene: 9. This CDR3 spans 15 amino acids. The CDR3 loop reads CASSPETGGWETQYF. Written as DNA, the CDR3 is TGTGCCAGCAGTCCAGAAACAGGGGGCTGGGAGACCCAGTACTTC.

This clone was seen only a few times. The CDR3 sequence: CASHRGINQPQHF. The CDR3 nucleotides read TGTGCCAGTCACAGGGGAATCAATCAGCCCCAGCATTTT. The chain recombines TRBV6-5 with TRBJ1-5; the match to TRBD1 covers 7 bases. Trimming took 9 bases from V and 3 from J; bases not matched to a gene: 5. The CDR3 is 13 residues long. Germline CDR1 is MNHEY and CDR2 is SVGAGI.

The rearrangement links TRBV19 to TRBJ2-7; 7 bases match TRBD1. The V and J ends lost 1 base and 5 bases, in that order; junction bases with no gene match: 2. Germline lookup yields CDR1 LNHDA and CDR2 SQIVND (reference sequence). This CDR3 region has 13 residues. The CDR3 loop is CASSIAQGNEQYF. CDR3 bases: TGTGCCAGTAGTATAGCACAGGGGAACGAGCAGTACTTC.

The rearrangement joins TRBV7-9 to TRBJ1-2; 7 bases line up with TRBD1. V was pared by 5 bases and J by 0 bases, with 6 bases of the junction left unmatched. The CDR3 contains 15 residues. CDR1 is SEHNR and CDR2 is FQNEAQ in the germline V gene (reference sequence). CDR3 region: CASSPPGQSNYGYTF. CDR3 coding DNA: TGTGCCAGCAGCCCCCCGGGACAGTCTAACTATGGCTACACCTTC.

V gene TRBV5-4 combines with J gene TRBJ2-7, with 10 bases lining up with TRBD1. Looked up from germline, CDR1 is SGHNT and CDR2 is YYREEE (reference sequence). V lost 4 bases, J lost 6 bases, and 10 bases stayed unmatched. This CDR3 is built from 15 residues. The CDR3 sequence: CASSPGGTGVSEQYF. The CDR3 DNA sequence: TGTGCCAGCAGCCCCGGCGGGACAGGGGTCTCCGAGCAGTACTTC.

V and J are TRBV7-9 and TRBJ2-1; D may be TRBD2 (5 bases). CDR1 and CDR2 (germline): SEHNR, FQNEAQ (reference sequence). The V end was cut by 1 base, the J end by 5 bases, with 12 bases between. The CDR3 totals 15 residues. The CDR3 nucleotides are TGTGCCAGCAGCTTAGAGCGGATCCCACACAATGAGCAGTTCTTC. Amino acid sequence: CASSLERIPHNEQFF.

V and J are TRBV7-8 and TRBJ1-6; D unresolved. The CDR3 is made up of 16 amino acids. Per germline, CDR1 SGHVS and CDR2 FQNEAQ. V gave up 2 bases and J gave up 0 bases, with 8 bases separating them. This CDR3 reads CASSLTGSSYNSPLHF. CDR3 DNA sequence: TGTGCCAGCAGCTTAACCGGGAGCTCCTATAATTCACCCCTCCACTTT.

This clone was found a few times. The V and J genes are TRBV7-2 and TRBJ2-7; D is perhaps TRBD1 (5 bases). Germline V gene sequence: CDR1 SGHTA, CDR2 FQGNSA. CDR3 length equals 18 residues. V lost 5 bases and J lost 4, with 27 bases in between. The CDR3 DNA reads TGTGCCAGCAGCCAAACCGACAGACGCAGACCATTGACTTACGAGCAGTACTTC. Protein product: CASSQTDRRRPLTYEQYF.

V is TRBV19 and J is TRBJ2-5; D ambiguous. CDR1 and CDR2 (germline): LNHDA, SQIVND (reference sequence). Trimming shortened V by 6 bases and J by 5 bases, and 10 bases separated the two germline ends. The CDR3 is made up of 12 amino acids. CDR3 coding DNA: TGTGCCAGTAGCCATATCGGGGAGACCCAGTACTTC. It codes for CASSHIGETQYF.

DNA for the CDR3: TGTGCCAGCAACAGAGGACAGGGCGGTAATGAAAAACTGTTTTTT. Residues: CASNRGQGGNEKLFF. This chain links TRBV9 with TRBJ1-4; 8 positions agree with TRBD1. The germline gives CDR1 SGDLS, CDR2 YYNGEE. This CDR3 has 15 amino acids. V was clipped by 6 bases and J by 4 bases; unmatched bases: 8.

V usage is TRBV5-1 and J usage is TRBJ2-7, with TRBD2 as a possible D gene (5 bases). Germline V CDR1 and CDR2: SGHRS, YFSETQ. The CDR3 sequence is 13 residues long. The V and J ends lost 4 bases and 7 bases respectively, with 15 bases between them. The CDR3 DNA reads as TGCGCCAGCAGCCCCTGGGAGCTACGGGAGCAGTACTTC. Translation: CASSPWELREQYF. The whole variable domain, filled in from reference TRBV5-1 and TRBJ2-7, reads KAGVTQTPRYLIKTRGQQVTLSCSPISGHRSVSWYQQTPGQGLQFLFEYFSETQRNKGNFPGRFSGRQFSNSRSEMNVSTLELGDSALYLCASSPWELREQYFGPGTRLTVT.

V is TRBV6-1 and J is TRBJ2-1; TRBD2 aligns across 14 bases. Trimming at V came to 1 base and at J to 9 bases, leaving 8 bases not matched to a gene. The CDR3 is 17 amino acids. Looked up from germline, CDR1 is MNHNS and CDR2 is SASEGT. The CDR3 bases are TGTGCCAGCAGTGAAGGACTAGCGGGGGGGCTATCTCCTGAGCAGTTCTTC. This gives the protein CASSEGLAGGLSPEQFF.

CDR3 coding DNA: TGCGCCAGCAGCCGGGAGGGCACAGGTACCTCACCCCTCCACTTT. It codes for CASSREGTGTSPLHF. The chain is built from TRBV5-1 and TRBJ1-6; weak D call: TRBD1 (5 bases). The germline V gene encodes CDR1 SGHRS and CDR2 YFSETQ. V was cut by 4 bases and J by 10 bases, with 18 bases left in between. The CDR3 length is 15 residues.

The chain carries TRBV28 and TRBJ1-2, with a possible D match to TRBD1 (6 bases). The CDR3 is 14 residues long. V lost 6 bases to trimming and J lost 0 bases, with 11 bases between them. Germline assignment: CDR1 MDHEN and CDR2 SYDVKM. The CDR3 nucleotides are TGTGCCAGCAGAACCGGACAGCCTAACTATGGCTACACCTTC. It specifies CASRTGQPNYGYTF.

This clone occurred once. This chain joins TRBV7-8 and TRBJ1-4, with a weak D call TRBD1 (5 bases). Deletions cut 3 bases from V and 8 bases from J, with 13 bases between. The CDR3 is 14 residues long. CDR1 is SGHVS, CDR2 FQNEAQ, per germline. The CDR3 nucleotides read TGTGCCAGCAGCTTTAGTTGGGAGGGGGAAAAACTGTTTTTT. This translates into CASSFSWEGEKLFF.

This chain links TRBV7-9 with TRBJ2-4; D gene unclear. The germline CDR1 and CDR2 sequences are SEHNR and FQNEAQ (reference sequence). Between the trimmed V and J ends, which lost 3 bases and 0 bases, there was a span of 15 bases. CDR3 length equals 17 residues. CDR3 in amino acids: CASSFDFLRTAKNIQYF. The CDR3 bases are TGTGCCAGCAGCTTCGACTTTCTTCGAACAGCCAAAAACATTCAGTACTTC.

This clone was recorded a few times. The V call is TRBV4-1, the J call TRBJ2-7; TRBD1 agrees at 9 bases. This CDR3 has 18 residues. The V and J ends lost 0 bases and 6 bases, in that order; junction bases with no gene match: 15. Looked up from germline, CDR1 is MGHRA and CDR2 is YSYEKL. Here the CDR3 DNA reads TGCGCCAGCAGCCAAGATAAAGATAGGGACAGGGTTAAAGGCGAGCAGTACTTC. Amino acid sequence: CASSQDKDRDRVKGEQYF.

The rearrangement uses TRBV5-1 and TRBJ1-2, with no clear D. This CDR3 contains 15 residues. V lost 0 bases and J lost 2, with 11 bases in between. Per the germline V gene, CDR1 is SGHRS and CDR2 is YFSETQ. CDR3 sequence: CASSLGVDTNYGYTF. The CDR3 region has the DNA TGCGCCAGCAGCTTGGGAGTAGATACCAACTATGGCTACACCTTC.

The V call is TRBV9, the J call TRBJ1-1, with D uncertain. The CDR3 totals 13 residues. The V and J ends lost 0 bases and 3 bases respectively, with 6 bases between them. Germline V gene data show CDR1 as SGDLS and CDR2 as YYNGEE. DNA for the CDR3: TGTGCCAGCAGCGTAGGGCTTTACACTGAAGCTTTCTTT. Protein: CASSVGLYTEAFF.

V gene TRBV18 combines with J gene TRBJ2-1; 14 bases are a match to TRBD2. J lost 0 bases, V lost 6 bases, and 1 base had no gene match. The CDR3 length is 16 residues. Germline V CDR1 and CDR2: KGHSH, LQKENI. The CDR3, as DNA: TGTGCCAGCTCGGGGACTAGCGGGAGCTCCTACAATGAGCAGTTCTTC. It yields the protein CASSGTSGSSYNEQFF. Full variable domain (outside the CDR3, taken from reference TRBV18 and TRBJ2-1): NAGVMQNPRHLVRRRGQEARLRCSPMKGHSHVYWYRQLPEEGLKFMVYLQKENIIDESGMPKERFSAEFPKEGPSILRIQQVVRGDSAAYFCASSGTSGSSYNEQFFGPGTRLTVL.

V is TRBV4-1 and J is TRBJ2-7; 9 bases agree with TRBD1. The CDR3 is made up of 16 amino acids. Unmatched junction bases numbered 9, after V lost 0 bases and J lost 6 bases. The germline V gene has CDR1 MGHRA and CDR2 YSYEKL. The CDR3 sequence is CASSQDQGTGSREQYF. DNA for the CDR3: TGCGCCAGCAGCCAAGATCAAGGGACAGGGTCACGCGAGCAGTACTTC.